The clone carrying this TCR beta chain showed up many times. Its specificity is unknown. TCRdb re-called the 5' RACE reads through MiXCR, storing one row per CDR3 protein. The sample consists of around 890,000 distinct CDR3 sequences, about 12% of them appearing once. This sample is part of a study of CD8 T cells in ankylosing spondylitis. Regarding the study as a whole: Roughly eight highly homologous variants made up a TCR beta motif that seemed to typify ankylosing spondylitis blood. Disease-linked clones were reportedly significantly enriched in matched ankylosing spondylitis synovial fluid.

The sample was blood, either unsorted or a sorted T cell fraction (not recorded which). This receptor was taken from a male donor with ankylosing spondylitis.

In DNA form, the CDR3 reads TGTGCCAGCAGTTGGGATGGAACAGATACGCAGTATTTT. Its protein is CASSWDGTDTQYF. The genes are TRBV12-3 or TRBV12-4 and TRBJ2-3; no definite D call. V lost 4 bases to trimming and J lost 3 bases, with 8 bases between them. This CDR3 is 13 amino acids long.